What follows are 11 T cell receptor beta chains derived from one specimen sequenced in a study of graft-versus-host responses after intestinal transplantation. Method: immunoSEQ multiplex PCR; TCRdb's copy keeps in-frame clones and lacks some. The sample comprises more than 90,000 clones, around 92% of which are singletons, and under 1.5% rests with the top ten. Antigens of these TCRs are unknown. This specimen consisted of unstimulated CD8+ T cells sorted from spleen or lymph node cells, obtained before transplant. These receptors were collected from a human donor who was the organ donor for an intestinal transplant.

CDR3 protein: CASSQGDTGAETQYF. CDR3 sequence (DNA): TGCGCCAGCAGCCAAGGGGATACGGGGGCAGAGACCCAGTACTTC. This chain joins TRBV4-3 and TRBJ2-5; tentatively, D is TRBD1 or TRBD2 (6 bases each). V was trimmed by 1 base and J by 4 bases, leaving 13 bases between them. The CDR3 runs to 15 residues. Germline V gene lookup returns CDR1 LGHNA and CDR2 YSLEER.

This CDR3 is CASRGSSTDTQYF. CDR3 nucleotides: TGTGCCAGTAGGGGGTCTAGCACAGATACGCAGTATTTT. The rearrangement uses TRBV9 and TRBJ2-3, with D possibly TRBD1 on 6 matching bases. Trimming took 8 bases from V and 0 from J, leaving 10 bases between them. This CDR3 comprises 13 residues. CDR1 SGDLS and CDR2 YYNGEE come from the germline V gene.

This chain uses TRBV4-1 with TRBJ2-7; the D is unclear. The CDR3 extends over 13 amino acids. The germline V gene has CDR1 MGHRA and CDR2 YSYEKL. V was cut by 0 bases and J by 3 bases, with 6 bases left in between. The CDR3 protein is CASSQDDGYEQYF. The DNA of the CDR3 is TGCGCCAGCAGCCAAGATGACGGCTACGAGCAGTACTTC.

The rearrangement joins TRBV5-1 to TRBJ1-5; the D gene is possibly TRBD1 (5 bases). This CDR3 is built from 15 residues. CDR1 is SGHRS and CDR2 is YFSETQ in the germline V gene. The V end was cut by 4 bases, the J end by 3 bases, with 14 bases between. In DNA form, the CDR3 reads TGCGCCAGCAGCCCGAGGGGACCACCCAATCAGCCCCAGCATTTT. Its protein is CASSPRGPPNQPQHF.

This clone was detected only once. J is TRBJ2-1 and V is TRBV7-6; the match to TRBD2 covers 8 bases. J lost 9 bases, V lost 1 base, and 8 bases had no gene match. The germline V gene encodes CDR1 SGHVS and CDR2 FNYEAQ. This CDR3 is 15 amino acids long. CDR3 DNA sequence: TGTGCCAGCAGCTTAGTCCTAAGCGGGAGCACTGAGCAGTTCTTC. Its translation: CASSLVLSGSTEQFF. Combining the CDR3 with reference TRBV7-6 and TRBJ2-1 gives the whole variable domain GAGVSQSPRYKVTKRGQDVALRCDPISGHVSLYWYRQALGQGPEFLTYFNYEAQQDKSGLPNDRFSAERPEGSISTLTIQRTEQRDSAMYRCASSLVLSGSTEQFFGPGTRLTVL.

The sample holds one count of this clone. V and J are TRBV27 and TRBJ1-2; D gene uncertain. CDR1 is MNHEY, CDR2 SMNVEV, per germline (reference sequence). This CDR3 is 12 amino acids long. V was shortened by 8 bases and J by 0 bases, with 7 bases between the two germline ends. CDR3 DNA: TGTGCCAGCGGTGTGACTAACTATGGCTACACCTTC. This encodes CASGVTNYGYTF.

Only one count was recorded for this clone. CDR3: CASRTTDTQYF. The CDR3 DNA is TGTGCCAGCAGGACCACAGATACGCAGTATTTT. V is TRBV13 and J is TRBJ2-3; D is undetermined. V lost 6 bases, J lost 2 bases, and 3 bases lay in between. The CDR3 contains 11 residues. Germline V lookup: CDR1 PRHDT, CDR2 FYEKMQ (reference sequence).

This CDR3 reads CASSLLTGAFPEAFF. The CDR3, as DNA: TGTGCCAGCAGTTTGTTGACAGGGGCATTCCCTGAAGCTTTCTTT. The chain employs TRBV28 and TRBJ1-1; 8 bases map to TRBD1. From germline, CDR1 is MDHEN and CDR2 SYDVKM. J gave up 6 bases and V 3 bases, and 9 bases lay outside the gene matches. There are 15 residues in the CDR3.

The rearrangement uses TRBV7-8 and TRBJ2-3, with 10 bases aligning to TRBD2. Germline V CDR1 and CDR2: SGHVS, FQNEAQ. V shed 5 bases, J shed 8 bases, and the junction held 16 bases outside the gene matches. This CDR3 comprises 17 residues. In DNA, the CDR3 is TGTGCCAGCAGCCACAACCTAGGGCTAGCGGGAGTCGGTACGCAGTATTTT. Translation: CASSHNLGLAGVGTQYF.

This chain connects TRBV10-3 to TRBJ2-7, with 11 nucleotides matching TRBD2. CDR1 and CDR2 from the germline V gene are ENHRY and SYGVKD. The CDR3 is made up of 16 amino acids. Unmatched junction bases numbered 10, after V lost 4 bases and J lost 5 bases. CDR3 region: CAISGLAGRVLDEQYF. The CDR3 region has the DNA TGTGCCATCAGTGGACTAGCGGGGAGGGTCCTGGACGAGCAGTACTTC.

This clone came up once. The V and J genes are TRBV27 and TRBJ1-1; D ambiguous. The CDR3 contains 13 residues. Germline CDR1 MNHEY, CDR2 SMNVEV (reference sequence). V was clipped by 5 bases and J by 8 bases, with 15 bases between them. CDR3 DNA: TGTGCCAGCAGTCGAATCAAACAGAAAGAAGCTTTCTTT. This gives the protein CASSRIKQKEAFF.